The present entry profiles one T cell receptor (beta chain) with its context. The antigen it binds to is not known. The sample holds no much larger clone one base away, and base qualities are not on file. The CDR3 covers 15 residues, taking in both the cysteine and the phenylalanine. Just the 45-base CDR3 DNA is kept, in frame starting at base 1. V sheds 7 bases and J sheds 5 bases, leaving 17 bases between their ends. Sequences LNHNV (CDR1) and YYDKDF (CDR2) are obtained from the germline V gene (reference sequence). For sequencing of the TCRbeta CDR3 region, genomic DNA was extracted from the sorted cells. TCRbeta CDR3 regions were sequenced using the immunoSEQ Assay. TCRdb holds this immuneACCESS table with in-frame rearrangements only. Some clones are missing; in checked studies, unresolved V genes explain under half, and the rest has no known cause. For this sample there are over 45,000 clones; over 65% appear just once. The ten largest clones represent roughly 1.5% of the sample.

Patients with a history of autoimmune disease or receiving systemic immunosuppression were excluded from the trial. Peripheral blood for TCR sequencing was collected from all dose cohorts at baseline, on cycle 4 day 1, and on cycle 7 day 1. Samples were obtained from an open-label, multicenter, first-in-human phase I dose-escalation trial of ivuxolimab. Adults with locally advanced or metastatic melanoma, renal cell carcinoma, hepatocellular carcinoma or head and neck squamous cell carcinoma were enrolled in the trial. CD4+ and CD8+ T cells were sorted separately from peripheral blood before TCR sequencing. The data were taken from a study of OX40 agonist ivuxolimab in advanced cancers. Regarding the study in general: The costimulatory receptor OX40 (CD134) was targeted by ivuxolimab, a fully human IgG2 agonistic monoclonal antibody. Peripheral TCRbeta sequencing aimed to test whether ivuxolimab altered TCR sequence diversity and caused clonal T-cell expansion. Intravenous ivuxolimab was administered to patients every 2 weeks at six dose levels: 0.01, 0.1, 0.3, 1.5, 3 and 10 mg/kg. The paper reports the monotherapy dose-escalation portion (N of about 50 patients) of the phase I ivuxolimab trial. Among the roughly 52 dose-escalation patients, some 20 had hepatocellular carcinoma, roughly 15 melanoma, 9 renal cell carcinoma and 9 head and neck cancer. A male proportion of around 83% and a mean age of approximately 62 years, ranging from roughly 23 to 79, were recorded for the dose-escalation cohort. Three dose-escalation patients achieved partial responses, one with hepatocellular carcinoma and two with cutaneous melanoma. Prior anti-PD-1, anti-PD-L1 or anti-CTLA-4 therapy was permitted, and checkpoint inhibitors had been received by 30% to 40% of dose-escalation patients. The investigation overall reported the following: At doses of 0.1 to 3.0 mg/kg, clonal expansion of both CD4+ and CD8+ blood T cells was observed from baseline to week 6. Antigen specificity was not determined for the clonally expanded peripheral T cells. After ivuxolimab, expanded clones were on average more numerous among CD8+ T cells than among CD4+ T cells. Low levels of normalized T-cell clonal expansion were also shown by some nonresponding patients. In partial responders in the 0.1-3.0 mg/kg groups, normalized peripheral clonal expansion was found to be among the lowest, especially among CD8+ T cells.

The chain links TRBV15 with TRBJ1-4, and the D gene may be TRBD1, 5 bases matching. The clonotype was recovered from an adult with an advanced solid tumor such as melanoma, head and neck, liver or kidney cancer. Specimen: CD4+ or CD8+ T cells sorted from blood, collected in a trial of the OX40 agonist ivuxolimab. The CDR3 sequence is CATTYQRGRNEKLFF. The nucleotide sequence is given as TGTGCCACCACCTACCAAAGGGGACGGAATGAAAAACTGTTTTTT. With the rest looked up from the reference TRBV15 and TRBJ1-4 genes rather than sequenced, the full variable domain is DAMVIQNPRYQVTQFGKPVTLSCSQTLNHNVMYWYQQKSSQAPKLLFHYYDKDFNNEADTPDNFQSRRPNTSFCFLDIRSPGLGDTAMYLCATTYQRGRNEKLFFGSGTQLSVL.